This T cell receptor (beta chain) was retrieved from a study of T-cell reconstitution after alpha-beta-depleted transplantation in children (dated by TCRdb to the mid-2010s). Context from the whole study: The study quantitatively tracked T-cell immune reconstitution after TCRalphabeta/CD19-depleted allogeneic hematopoietic cell transplantation in children using TCR repertoire profiling.

Explained via the paper, the treatment or condition label denotes: allogeneic hematopoietic cell transplantation with graft depleted of TCRalphabeta T cells and CD19 B cells. The children who served as transplant recipients had been given grafts of TCRalphabeta/CD19-depleted allogeneic hematopoietic cells. The investigation overall reported the following: About two months after transplant, the apparently early recovery of alphabetaT-cell counts reportedly depended on just several hundred clones that had expanded rapidly and came from non-depleted graft cells. Over subsequent months, a decline in hyperexpanded clone frequencies was noted, and after one year, T-cell counts and TCRbeta diversity were mostly ascribed to newly produced T cells. In some patients, the high TCRbeta diversity seen at day 60 was put down to recipient T cells and intrathymic progenitors that had survived conditioning.

Worth noting for this clonotype: The antigen it binds to is not known. Base qualities are not provided; no much larger clone lies one nucleotide away.

Deletion took 1 base off V and 12 bases off J, with a span of 16 bases between the germline ends. Via the germline V gene (reference sequence), CDR1 is DFQATT and CDR2 SNEGSKA. Taken from cysteine to phenylalanine, the CDR3 has 12 residues. The CDR3 DNA has 36 bases and is translated from base 1. The protocol used for the library was PCR. The run used an Illumina HiSeq 2500. Molecular barcoding was employed in the preparation of TCR libraries, with unique molecular identifiers being used to normalize TCRbeta repertoire quantification. TCRdb took the public reads, trimmed them with fastp at Q25, ran MiXCR for clone calling and kept in-frame beta chains. Duplicate CDR3 protein sequences are folded into a single record with the most common DNA and genes. This sample has about 980,000 distinct CDR3 sequences in its table, and roughly 29% of those were observed once. The ten largest clones represent 28% of the sample.

Specimen: PBMCs, mostly from graft donor cells, collected 360 days after TCRalphabeta/CD19-depleted stem cell transplant. The receptor was derived from a boy younger than two who had a stem cell transplant for SCID, so the T cells may come from the graft donor. The rearrangement combines TRBV20-1 with TRBJ2-7; the D segment could be TRBD2, given 6 matching bases. The DNA reads TGCAGTGCTAGAGCGGGTAGGGGAGGAGGGTACTTC. This is translated as CSARAGRGGGYF.